The 20 T cell receptor beta chains listed next were all sequenced from one sample in a study of cytomegalovirus exposure and HLA in healthy donors. PCR was performed using 60 Vbeta and 13 Jbeta primers. TCRdb keeps only in-frame clones here, not all; method: immunoSEQ multiplex PCR. The sample has about 150,000 clones; under 85% are singletons. The sequenced material came from PBMCs. Every receptor here comes from a man aged 18 to 35 in good health and CMV-seronegative.

To note about this clone: One end of the junction is discordant with germline, which a read error may explain. This chain links TRBV7-9 with TRBJ1-4, with D possibly being TRBD1 (6 bases). The CDR3 contains 12 residues. From germline, CDR1 is SEHNR and CDR2 FQNEAQ (reference sequence). CDR3 nucleotides: TGTTCCAGCAGCGACAGGACGGTTAAACTGTTTTTT. Protein sequence: CSSSDRTVKLFF.

CDR3 sequence (DNA): TGCGCCAGCAGCAGACTAGCGGGGGGGCTGGATACGCAGTATTTT. As protein: CASSRLAGGLDTQYF. The chain employs TRBV5-1 and TRBJ2-3; 14 nucleotides agree with TRBD2. CDR3 length: 15 amino acids. Trimming took 4 bases from V and 6 from J; bases not matched to a gene: 4. The germline V gene has CDR1 SGHRS and CDR2 YFSETQ.

The chain is built from TRBV6-1 and TRBJ2-1; 11 bases are a match to TRBD2. J lost 4 bases, V lost 7 bases, and 6 bases had no gene match. CDR3 length equals 15 residues. Germline CDR1 reads MNHNS; CDR2 reads SASEGT. CDR3 loop: CASTPGLAVYNEQFF. The CDR3 nucleotides are TGTGCCAGCACGCCGGGACTAGCGGTATACAATGAGCAGTTCTTC.

This clone is a singleton in its sample. This chain uses TRBV27 with TRBJ1-4, with no clear D. CDR1 and CDR2 from the germline V gene are MNHEY and SMNVEV (reference sequence). This CDR3 is 17 amino acids long. V dropped 6 bases and J dropped 0 bases, with 17 bases sitting between them. The CDR3 spells CASRGGTHSATNEKLFF. The CDR3 region has the DNA TGTGCCAGCAGGGGAGGAACGCACAGTGCAACTAATGAAAAACTGTTTTTT.

The chain carries TRBV11-3 and TRBJ2-3; the D gene is possibly TRBD2 (6 bases). The CDR3 totals 16 residues. V lost 5 bases to trimming and J lost 2 bases, with 17 bases between them. Germline-derived CDR1 and CDR2 are SGHNT and YENEEA. The CDR3 region has the DNA TGTGCCAGCAGCCCAGGACTAAACTCACTCACAGATACGCAGTATTTT. Translation gives CASSPGLNSLTDTQYF.

The CDR3 protein is CASSPRGQGTDTQYF. The CDR3 bases are TGCGCCAGCAGCCCCAGAGGACAGGGGACAGATACGCAGTATTTT. This chain joins TRBV4-3 and TRBJ2-3, with TRBD1 identical over 9 bases. Trimming at V came to 4 bases and at J to 3 bases, leaving 5 bases not matched to a gene. Germline CDR1 LGHNA, CDR2 YSLEER. CDR3 size: 15 residues.

The chain carries TRBV9 and TRBJ1-1; 7 bases agree with TRBD1. V gave up 0 bases and J gave up 1 base; unmatched junction bases: 3. This CDR3 is 15 amino acids long. Germline-derived CDR1 and CDR2 are SGDLS and YYNGEE. The CDR3 DNA is TGTGCCAGCAGCGTAGCGGCAGGGGGGAACACTGAAGCTTTCTTT. This sequence encodes CASSVAAGGNTEAFF. The whole variable domain, remainder taken from reference TRBV9 and TRBJ1-1, is DSGVTQTPKHLITATGQRVTLRCSPRSGDLSVYWYQQSLDQGLQFLIQYYNGEERAKGNILERFSAQQFPDLHSELNLSSLELGDSALYFCASSVAAGGNTEAFFGQGTRLTVV.

V gene TRBV2 combines with J gene TRBJ1-1; the match to TRBD1 covers 9 bases. Per germline, CDR1 SNHLY and CDR2 FYNNEI. V trimming: 6 bases; J trimming: 1 base; junction bases outside the gene matches: 9. CDR3 length equals 16 residues. CDR3 loop: CASSDTGGRRNTEAFF. The CDR3 DNA follows: TGTGCCAGCAGCGATACAGGGGGCCGAAGGAACACTGAAGCTTTCTTT.

This rearrangement joins TRBV14 to TRBJ2-3; 9 bases line up with TRBD2. J lost 2 bases, V lost 0 bases, and 18 bases had no gene match. Germline V gene data show CDR1 as SGHDN and CDR2 as FVKESK. CDR3 length: 21 amino acids. CDR3 residues: CASSQDPRAGGPGPITDTQYF. The CDR3 DNA follows: TGTGCCAGCAGCCAAGATCCTCGGGCGGGAGGGCCTGGTCCTATCACAGATACGCAGTATTTT.

The J gene is TRBJ2-7, the V gene TRBV2; tentative D call: TRBD1 (5 bases). This CDR3 has 12 residues. Germline V gene sequence: CDR1 SNHLY, CDR2 FYNNEI. Deletions cut 8 bases from V and 1 base from J, with 9 bases between. CDR3 DNA: TGTGCCAGCTTACGACAGTCCTACGAGCAGTACTTC. Translating it yields CASLRQSYEQYF. The full variable domain, in which reference TRBV2 and TRBJ2-7 provide the parts outside the CDR3, is EPEVTQTPSHQVTQMGQEVILRCVPISNHLYFYWYRQILGQKVEFLVSFYNNEISEKSEIFDDQFSVERPDGSNFTLKIRSTKLEDSAMYFCASLRQSYEQYFGPGTRLTVT.

The rearrangement links TRBV30 to TRBJ2-1, with 9 nucleotides matching TRBD2. V was pared by 4 bases and J by 8 bases, with 12 bases of the junction left unmatched. Germline CDR1 GTSNPN, CDR2 SVGIG (reference sequence). This CDR3 is 15 amino acids long. Written as DNA, the CDR3 is TGTGCCTGGACCCTTGGCGGGAGGGCCTGGGATGAGCAGTTCTTC. Translation gives CAWTLGGRAWDEQFF.

This clone appeared a single time. V is TRBV2 and J is TRBJ1-2; D perhaps matches TRBD1 (6 bases). The germline CDR1 and CDR2 sequences are SNHLY and FYNNEI. Trimming left V 6 bases short and J 2 bases short, with 10 bases between. There are 13 residues in the CDR3. Here the CDR3 DNA reads TGTGCCAGCAGCGTAAGGGGGAACTATGGCTACACCTTC. Translation gives CASSVRGNYGYTF.

CDR3 protein: CASSEQNQPQHF. The CDR3 region has the DNA TGTGCCAGCAGTGAGCAGAATCAGCCCCAGCATTTT. The chain combines TRBV25-1 with TRBJ1-5; D unclear. Germline CDR1 and CDR2: MGHDK and SYGVNS. Between the trimmed V and J ends, which lost 3 bases and 4 bases, there was a span of 4 bases. The CDR3 totals 12 residues.

The genes are TRBV6-1 and TRBJ1-1, with 7 bases lining up with TRBD1. CDR1 is MNHNS, CDR2 SASEGT, per germline. J was trimmed by 7 bases and V by 5 bases; bases with no gene match: 4. The CDR3 sequence is 12 residues long. In DNA, the CDR3 is TGTGCCAGCAGTTCGGACAGGAGTGAAGCTTTCTTT. The encoded protein is CASSSDRSEAFF.

This rearrangement joins TRBV28 to TRBJ1-4; no firm D call. This CDR3 spans 17 amino acids. Trimming took off 1 base at V and 0 bases at J, with 12 bases between the two ends. CDR1 MDHEN and CDR2 SYDVKM come from the germline V gene. Here the CDR3 DNA reads TGTGCCAGCAGTTTATCTGGCCGGCGGGCAACTAATGAAAAACTGTTTTTT. The encoded protein is CASSLSGRRATNEKLFF.

This clone was counted once. The chain couples TRBV2 to TRBJ2-3; TRBD2 aligns across 14 bases. V was clipped by 7 bases and J by 4 bases; unmatched bases: 7. Germline loops: CDR1 SNHLY, CDR2 FYNNEI. This CDR3 has 16 residues. The CDR3 DNA reads as TGTGCCAGCACGGTTGGACTAGCGGGGGGACCAGATACGCAGTATTTT. Protein product: CASTVGLAGGPDTQYF.

This chain links TRBV29-1 with TRBJ2-4; D is possibly TRBD1 (5 bases). CDR1 is SQVTM and CDR2 is ANQGSEA in the germline V gene. CDR3 length equals 14 residues. The V gene lost 4 bases and the J gene lost 0 bases, with 10 bases spanning the gap. Here the CDR3 reads CSVGGGLAKNIQYF. The CDR3 DNA is TGCAGCGTTGGGGGCGGTTTAGCCAAAAACATTCAGTACTTC.

The chain has TRBV15 and TRBJ1-3; 9 nucleotides match TRBD1. Losses at the gene ends were 1 base for V and 8 bases for J; bases not matched to a gene: 9. Germline values: CDR1 LNHNV, CDR2 YYDKDF (reference sequence). The CDR3 consists of 16 residues. The CDR3 coding sequence is TGTGCCACCAGCAGAGGGACAGGGGAAACGGAAGACACCATATATTTT. It specifies CATSRGTGETEDTIYF.

V usage is TRBV28 and J usage is TRBJ1-2, with D possibly matching TRBD1 (6 bases). The CDR3 contains 12 residues. The germline V gene encodes CDR1 MDHEN and CDR2 SYDVKM. The ends were cut back, 7 bases at V and 6 bases at J, with 12 bases in the middle. The CDR3 reads CASNPTGHGYTF. The CDR3 nucleotides read TGTGCCAGCAACCCCACAGGGCATGGCTACACCTTC.

The rearrangement uses TRBV18 and TRBJ2-7; the D is unclear. The CDR3 has 13 amino acids. Between the trimmed V and J ends, which lost 3 bases and 0 bases, there was a span of 6 bases. The germline gives CDR1 KGHSH, CDR2 LQKENI. The CDR3 here is CASSPVSSYEQYF. CDR3 in DNA: TGTGCCAGCTCACCGGTTAGCTCCTACGAGCAGTACTTC.